This T cell receptor beta chain was captured in a study of cytomegalovirus exposure and HLA in healthy donors. Across the whole study: Prior work identified 95 million to 120 million unique TCR beta sequences in some 200 million T cells.

The CDR3 loop spans 16 amino acids. Germline V lookup: CDR1 MNHEY, CDR2 SVGAGI. V lost 0 bases to trimming and J lost 1 base, with 12 bases between them. General observations from the study: Diagnosis of cytomegalovirus status made by the classifier reportedly showed high specificity and sensitivity. Data from an earlier analysis indicated that most TCR beta V segments were productive either about 87% or about 30% of the time. Later analysis reportedly placed an Asian-associated ancestry cluster below the roughly 680-donor mean in N-insertions.

In regard to this clone: The antigen is not known.

Primers: 60 Vbeta forward and 13 Jbeta reverse. The assay was immunoSEQ multiplex PCR, and TCRdb's table has in-frame clones only and misses some. The data contain around 120,000 clones, roughly 80% of them singletons. Sequencing used PBMCs. The chain joins TRBV6-5 to TRBJ2-5; TRBD2 might be the D (6 bases). The source of this sequence is a female donor in good health and CMV-seropositive. CDR3 nucleotide sequence: TGTGCCAGCAGTTACTCGGAGGGATCGGGCCAAGAGACCCAGTACTTC. This gives the protein CASSYSEGSGQETQYF.